What follows is one T cell receptor beta chain and its context. Antigen unknown. This sample was taken from a study of graft-versus-host responses after intestinal transplantation. Study-level information: Among the recipients, all got anti-thymocyte globulin induction and then tacrolimus and steroids for approximately 3 years. Findings and caveats of the study: Recipient marrow contained GvH clones, some of which appeared first in ileum or blood. Within allografts, high graft-versus-host to host-versus-graft clonal ratios were seen among patients with graft-donor T cell macrochimerism. Circulating GvH clones peaking coincided with falling HvG clones soon after transplant.

Germline CDR1 reads GTSNPN; CDR2 reads SVGIG (reference sequence). The CDR3 spans 12 residues. V was clipped by 2 bases and J by 5 bases, with 9 bases between them. TCRdb's copy holds only in-frame clones and misses some; the assay was immunoSEQ multiplex PCR. The sample consists of roughly 120,000 clones, around 92% of them appearing once. Specimen: unstimulated CD8+ T cells sorted from spleen or lymph node cells, collected before transplant. The chain combines TRBV30 with TRBJ1-1; D perhaps matches TRBD1 (6 bases). The TCR was taken from a human donor who was the organ donor for an intestinal transplant. The CDR3 nucleotides are TGTGCCTGGAGTACGAGGGGGACTGAAGCTTTCTTT. It yields the protein CAWSTRGTEAFF.